What follows are 18 T cell receptor beta chains derived from one specimen sequenced in a study of beta chain features in type 1 diabetes. Isolated RNA was reverse transcribed in full, so expressed TCRB transcripts were sequenced. The repertoire was sequenced with immunoSEQ multiplex PCR; TCRdb's copy has only in-frame clones and lacks some. The table shows 400,000 to 550,000 clones, with about 10% occurring only once. The sequencing sample was made of naive CD4+ T cells from blood. These receptors were obtained from a woman younger than 30 in good health.

Only a few counts were recorded for this clone. The chain joins TRBV25-1 to TRBJ1-1, with TRBD1 matching over 7 bases. J was trimmed by 3 bases and V by 4 bases; bases with no gene match: 5. The CDR3 is made up of 14 amino acids. Germline assignment: CDR1 MGHDK and CDR2 SYGVNS. The CDR3 loop reads CASSGSGQDTEAFF. CDR3 nucleotide sequence: TGTGCCAGCAGTGGATCTGGACAGGACACTGAAGCTTTCTTT.

V and J are TRBV27 and TRBJ1-6; D ambiguous. Trimming removed 5 bases from V and 3 bases from J, with 5 bases in between. Looked up from germline, CDR1 is MNHEY and CDR2 is SMNVEV (reference sequence). The CDR3 contains 13 residues. The CDR3 protein is CASSRDYNSPLHF. CDR3 nucleotides: TGTGCCAGCAGTCGAGACTATAATTCACCCCTCCACTTT.

This sequence joins TRBV2 and TRBJ2-4; 7 bases match TRBD2. Germline assignment: CDR1 SNHLY and CDR2 FYNNEI. The CDR3 totals 13 residues. V lost 4 bases to trimming and J lost 9 bases; unmatched junction nucleotides: 6. The CDR3 DNA reads as TGTGCCAGCAGTGGGGAGGGGAGTGGCATTCAGTACTTC. It yields the protein CASSGEGSGIQYF.

In its sample, this clone was seen a few times. The V gene is TRBV7-2, the J gene TRBJ2-4; D may be TRBD1 (6 bases). This CDR3 is built from 16 residues. Trimming removed 5 bases from V and 8 bases from J, with 22 bases in between. Germline CDR1 reads SGHTA; CDR2 reads FQGNSA. CDR3 sequence reads: CASSGRSDTGLDIQYF. Written as DNA, the CDR3 is TGTGCCAGCAGCGGTAGGAGTGATACAGGGTTGGACATTCAGTACTTC.

This clone was found many times. The rearrangement links TRBV30 to TRBJ1-5, with unresolved D. Germline V gene data show CDR1 as GTSNPN and CDR2 as SVGIG (reference sequence). This CDR3 region has 11 residues. The V gene lost 5 bases and the J gene lost 7 bases, with 9 bases spanning the gap. The CDR3 here is CAWGQTQPQHF. In DNA form, the CDR3 reads TGTGCCTGGGGCCAGACCCAGCCCCAGCATTTT. Looking up the rest from reference TRBV30 and TRBJ1-5 gives the full variable domain: SQTIHQWPATLVQPVGSPLSLECTVEGTSNPNLYWYRQAAGRGLQLLFYSVGIGQISSEVPQNLSASRPQDRQFILSSKKLLLSDSGFYLCAWGQTQPQHFGDGTRLSIL.

V gene TRBV9 combines with J gene TRBJ2-1; 12 bases are a match to TRBD2. CDR1 and CDR2 from the germline V gene are SGDLS and YYNGEE. V was clipped by 3 bases and J by 4 bases; unmatched bases: 5. The CDR3 is made up of 16 amino acids. The CDR3 loop is CASSATSGGAYNEQFF. DNA of the CDR3: TGTGCCAGCAGCGCGACTAGCGGGGGCGCATACAATGAGCAGTTCTTC. The full variable domain, with the rest looked up from reference TRBV9 and TRBJ2-1, is DSGVTQTPKHLITATGQRVTLRCSPRSGDLSVYWYQQSLDQGLQFLIQYYNGEERAKGNILERFSAQQFPDLHSELNLSSLELGDSALYFCASSATSGGAYNEQFFGPGTRLTVL.

This clone was counted a few times. The V gene is TRBV5-4, the J gene TRBJ1-2; TRBD1 is a possible D gene (5 bases). The germline V gene has CDR1 SGHNT and CDR2 YYREEE (reference sequence). V lost 0 bases and J lost 7, with 13 bases in between. CDR3 length: 14 residues. The CDR3 is CASSLGQGEGGYTF. CDR3 DNA: TGTGCCAGCAGCTTGGGGCAGGGTGAGGGTGGCTACACCTTC.

This chain links TRBV30 with TRBJ2-6, with D possibly TRBD2 on 6 matching bases. V lost 3 bases and J 0 bases, leaving 15 bases between the germline ends. The V gene's germline CDR1 is GTSNPN and CDR2 SVGIG (reference sequence). This CDR3 contains 17 residues. Here the CDR3 reads CAWSPPGGASGANVLTF. In nucleotides, the CDR3 is TGTGCCTGGAGCCCCCCCGGGGGAGCCTCTGGGGCCAACGTCCTGACTTTC.

This clone was recorded a few times. The chain employs TRBV29-1 and TRBJ1-1; the D is unclear. Trimming pared 4 bases from V and 1 base from J, leaving 7 bases between. Looked up from germline, CDR1 is SQVTM and CDR2 is ANQGSEA. The CDR3 length is 12 residues. The CDR3 DNA reads as TGCAGCGTTGGAGACTGGAACACTGAAGCTTTCTTT. Protein: CSVGDWNTEAFF. Complete variable domain (other parts from reference TRBV29-1 and TRBJ1-1): SAVISQKPSRDICQRGTSLTIQCQVDSQVTMMFWYRQQPGQSLTLIATANQGSEATYESGFVIDKFPISRPNLTFSTLTVSNMSPEDSSIYLCSVGDWNTEAFFGQGTRLTVV.

This clone was detected a few times. The chain is built from TRBV9 and TRBJ1-2; D not certain. Trimming pared 2 bases from V and 12 bases from J, leaving 2 bases between. This CDR3 has 8 amino acids. Looked up from germline, CDR1 is SGDLS and CDR2 is YYNGEE. Here the CDR3 reads CASSVHTF. DNA of the CDR3: TGTGCCAGCAGCGTGCACACCTTC.

This clone occurred many times. This chain joins TRBV30 and TRBJ1-3; D is perhaps TRBD1 (5 bases). Germline assignment: CDR1 GTSNPN and CDR2 SVGIG (reference sequence). CDR3 length: 14 amino acids. Trimming stripped 4 bases from V and 4 bases from J, with 14 bases between. The CDR3 region has the DNA TGTGCCTGGAATAGGGACCTTGGCGGAAACACCATATATTTT. It codes for CAWNRDLGGNTIYF. Drawing the rest from reference TRBV30 and TRBJ1-3, the complete variable domain is SQTIHQWPATLVQPVGSPLSLECTVEGTSNPNLYWYRQAAGRGLQLLFYSVGIGQISSEVPQNLSASRPQDRQFILSSKKLLLSDSGFYLCAWNRDLGGNTIYFGEGSWLTVV.

This clone was seen more than once but under ten times. The V and J genes are TRBV2 and TRBJ2-4; D is ambiguous. The CDR3 contains 15 residues. From germline, CDR1 is SNHLY and CDR2 FYNNEI. V dropped 1 base and J dropped 5 bases, with 12 bases sitting between them. CDR3 sequence (DNA): TGTGCCAGCAGTGAAGTGTGGAAGACCCAAAACATTCAGTACTTC. Translation gives CASSEVWKTQNIQYF.

The chain carries TRBV2 and TRBJ2-7; tentative D call: TRBD1 (6 bases). The CDR3 covers 12 residues. With 2 bases removed from V and 6 bases from J, the gap between germline ends came to 8 bases. Germline V lookup: CDR1 SNHLY, CDR2 FYNNEI. The CDR3 protein is CASSEQGTEQYV. The CDR3 DNA is TGTGCCAGCAGTGAACAGGGGACCGAGCAGTACGTC.

This clone was detected a few times. The V call is TRBV7-2, the J call TRBJ2-3; D is possibly TRBD2 (6 bases). The CDR3 consists of 17 residues. Trimming cost V 5 bases and J 3 bases, with 21 bases left between them. Germline CDR1 is SGHTA and CDR2 is FQGNSA. The CDR3 is CASSVTRGGWGTDTQYF. As DNA, the CDR3 is TGTGCCAGCAGCGTCACGAGGGGAGGATGGGGAACAGATACGCAGTATTTT.

The table lists this clone with many counts. The V call is TRBV14, the J call TRBJ2-1; no firm D call. Germline CDR1 is SGHDN and CDR2 is FVKESK. V gave up 3 bases and J gave up 10 bases, with 13 bases separating them. The CDR3 is 13 residues long. The CDR3 protein is CASSQTWASEQFF. CDR3 in DNA: TGTGCCAGCAGCCAGACATGGGCGAGCGAGCAGTTCTTC.

The chain employs TRBV2 and TRBJ1-5; no clear D. Germline CDR1 is SNHLY and CDR2 is FYNNEI. V shed 5 bases and J shed 6 bases, with 8 bases lying between them. The CDR3 runs to 12 residues. The CDR3, as DNA: TGTGCCAGCAGTAAAGAGGCTCAGCCCCAGCATTTT. Residues: CASSKEAQPQHF.

This clone turned up a few times. This chain connects TRBV29-1 to TRBJ2-4; 7 bases match TRBD1. CDR3 size: 14 residues. Looked up from germline, CDR1 is SQVTM and CDR2 is ANQGSEA. Trimming removed 4 bases from V and 1 base from J; junction bases left unmatched: 4. DNA for the CDR3: TGCAGCGTTGCTTTGACAGGGGCCAAAAACATTCAGTACTTC. Translated, it gives CSVALTGAKNIQYF.

This clone was picked up a small number of times. The rearrangement uses TRBV29-1 and TRBJ2-1; 8 bases fit TRBD2. Germline CDR1 is SQVTM and CDR2 is ANQGSEA. This CDR3 contains 12 residues. With 7 bases clipped from V and 10 bases from J, the junction kept 9 bases outside the gene matches. The DNA of the CDR3 is TGCAGCGCCAGGACTAGCCGATTGGAGCAGTTCTTC. Its translation: CSARTSRLEQFF.